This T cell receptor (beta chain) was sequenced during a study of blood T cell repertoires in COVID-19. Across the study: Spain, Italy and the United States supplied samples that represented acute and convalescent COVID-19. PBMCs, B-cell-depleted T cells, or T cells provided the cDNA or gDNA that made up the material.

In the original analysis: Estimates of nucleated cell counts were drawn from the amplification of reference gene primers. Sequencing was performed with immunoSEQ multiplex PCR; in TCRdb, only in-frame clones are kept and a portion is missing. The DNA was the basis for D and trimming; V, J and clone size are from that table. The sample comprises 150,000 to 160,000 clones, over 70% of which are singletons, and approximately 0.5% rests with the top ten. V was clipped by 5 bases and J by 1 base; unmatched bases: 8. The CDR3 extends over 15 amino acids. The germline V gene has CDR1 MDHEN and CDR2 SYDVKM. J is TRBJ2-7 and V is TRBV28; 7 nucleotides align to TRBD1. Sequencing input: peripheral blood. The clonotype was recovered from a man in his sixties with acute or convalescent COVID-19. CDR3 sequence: CASSETGRGSYEQYF. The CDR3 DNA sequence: TGTGCCAGCAGTGAGACAGGGCGCGGGTCCTACGAGCAGTACTTC.